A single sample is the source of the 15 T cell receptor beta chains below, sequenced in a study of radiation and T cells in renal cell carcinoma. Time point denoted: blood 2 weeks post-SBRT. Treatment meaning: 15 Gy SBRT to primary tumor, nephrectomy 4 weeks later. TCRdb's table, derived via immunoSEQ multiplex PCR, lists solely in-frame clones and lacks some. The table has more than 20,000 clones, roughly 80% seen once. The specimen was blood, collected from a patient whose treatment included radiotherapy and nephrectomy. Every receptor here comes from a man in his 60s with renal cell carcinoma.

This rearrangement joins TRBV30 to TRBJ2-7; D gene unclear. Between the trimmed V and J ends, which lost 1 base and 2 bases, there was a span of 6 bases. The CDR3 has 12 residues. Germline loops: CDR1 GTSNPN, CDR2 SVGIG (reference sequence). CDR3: CAWSDTPYEQYF. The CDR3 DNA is TGTGCCTGGAGTGACACGCCCTACGAGCAGTACTTC.

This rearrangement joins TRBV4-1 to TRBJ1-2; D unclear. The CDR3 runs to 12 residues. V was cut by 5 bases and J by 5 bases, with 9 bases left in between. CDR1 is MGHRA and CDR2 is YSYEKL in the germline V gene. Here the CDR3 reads CASSGDSYGYTF. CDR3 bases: TGCGCCAGCAGCGGGGATTCGTATGGCTACACCTTC.

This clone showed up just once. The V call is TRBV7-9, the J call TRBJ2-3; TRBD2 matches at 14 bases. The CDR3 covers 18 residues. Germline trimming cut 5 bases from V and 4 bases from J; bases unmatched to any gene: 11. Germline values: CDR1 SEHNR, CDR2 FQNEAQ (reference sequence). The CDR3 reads CASSQKLGLAGGADTQYF. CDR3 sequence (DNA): TGTGCCAGCAGCCAAAAGTTAGGACTAGCGGGAGGTGCAGATACGCAGTATTTT.

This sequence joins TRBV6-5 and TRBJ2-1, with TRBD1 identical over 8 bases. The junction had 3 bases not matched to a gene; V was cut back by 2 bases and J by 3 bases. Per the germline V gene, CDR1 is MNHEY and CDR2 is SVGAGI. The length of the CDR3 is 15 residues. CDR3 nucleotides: TGTGCCAGCAGTTACGGGGACAGGTACTACAATGAGCAGTTCTTC. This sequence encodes CASSYGDRYYNEQFF.

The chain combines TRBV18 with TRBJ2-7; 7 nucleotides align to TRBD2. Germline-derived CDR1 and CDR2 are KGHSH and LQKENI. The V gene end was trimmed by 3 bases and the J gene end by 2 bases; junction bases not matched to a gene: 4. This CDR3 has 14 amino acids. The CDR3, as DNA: TGTGCCAGCTCACCCCCAGCGGGGCCCTACGAGCAGTACTTC. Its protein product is CASSPPAGPYEQYF.

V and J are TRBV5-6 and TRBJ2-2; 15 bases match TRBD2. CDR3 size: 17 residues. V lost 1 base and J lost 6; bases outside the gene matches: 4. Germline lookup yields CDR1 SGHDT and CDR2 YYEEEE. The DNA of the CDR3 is TGTGCCAGCAGCTTGTTGGGACTAGCGGGAGGATCCGGGGAGCTGTTTTTT. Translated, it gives CASSLLGLAGGSGELFF. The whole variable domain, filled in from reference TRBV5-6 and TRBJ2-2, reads DAGVTQSPTHLIKTRGQQVTLRCSPKSGHDTVSWYQQALGQGPQFIFQYYEEEERQRGNFPDRFSGHQFPNYSSELNVNALLLGDSALYLCASSLLGLAGGSGELFFGEGSRLTVL.

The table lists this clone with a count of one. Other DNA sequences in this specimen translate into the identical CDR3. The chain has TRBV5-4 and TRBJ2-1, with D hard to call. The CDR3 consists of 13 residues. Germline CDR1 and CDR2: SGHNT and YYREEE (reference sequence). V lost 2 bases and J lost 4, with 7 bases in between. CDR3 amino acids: CASSFTGYNEQFF. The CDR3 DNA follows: TGTGCCAGCAGCTTCACTGGGTACAATGAGCAGTTCTTC.

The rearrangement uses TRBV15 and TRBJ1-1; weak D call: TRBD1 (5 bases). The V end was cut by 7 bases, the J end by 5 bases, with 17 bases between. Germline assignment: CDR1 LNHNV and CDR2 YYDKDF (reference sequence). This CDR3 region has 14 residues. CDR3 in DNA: TGTGCCACCAAACCTCCCACCGAGGGGACTGAAGCTTTCTTT. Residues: CATKPPTEGTEAFF.

CDR3 region: CASNGGGGTYEQYF. Written as DNA, the CDR3 is TGCGCCAGCAACGGGGGCGGGGGCACCTACGAGCAGTACTTC. The chain joins TRBV5-1 to TRBJ2-7, with a tentative D call TRBD2 (7 bases). This CDR3 comprises 14 residues. The germline CDR1 and CDR2 sequences are SGHRS and YFSETQ. V was trimmed by 6 bases and J by 2 bases, leaving 15 bases between them.

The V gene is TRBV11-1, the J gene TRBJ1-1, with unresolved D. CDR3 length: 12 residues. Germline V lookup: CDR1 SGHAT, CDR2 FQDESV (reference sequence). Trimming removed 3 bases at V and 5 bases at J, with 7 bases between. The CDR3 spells CASSFQTTEAFF. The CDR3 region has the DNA TGTGCCAGCAGCTTCCAAACAACTGAAGCTTTCTTT.

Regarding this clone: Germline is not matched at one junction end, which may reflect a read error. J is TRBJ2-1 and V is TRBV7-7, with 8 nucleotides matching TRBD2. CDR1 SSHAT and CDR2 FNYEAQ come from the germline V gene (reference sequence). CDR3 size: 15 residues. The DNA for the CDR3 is TGTGCTAGCAGCTTAGCCGGGACTAGTGCGAATGAGCAGTTCTTC. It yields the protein CASSLAGTSANEQFF.

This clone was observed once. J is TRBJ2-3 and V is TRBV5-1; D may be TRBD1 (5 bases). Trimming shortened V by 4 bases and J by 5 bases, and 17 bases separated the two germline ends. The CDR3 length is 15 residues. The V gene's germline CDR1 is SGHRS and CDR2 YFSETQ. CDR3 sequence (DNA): TGCGCCAGCAGCCAGGTTCCCCAAAGGGGAGATACGCAGTATTTT. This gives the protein CASSQVPQRGDTQYF. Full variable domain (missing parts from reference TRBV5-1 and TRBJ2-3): KAGVTQTPRYLIKTRGQQVTLSCSPISGHRSVSWYQQTPGQGLQFLFEYFSETQRNKGNFPGRFSGRQFSNSRSEMNVSTLELGDSALYLCASSQVPQRGDTQYFGPGTRLTVL.

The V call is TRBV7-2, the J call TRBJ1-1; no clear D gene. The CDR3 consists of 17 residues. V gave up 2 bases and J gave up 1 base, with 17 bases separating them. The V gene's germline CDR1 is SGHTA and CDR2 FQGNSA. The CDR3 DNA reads TGTGCCAGCAGCTTACCGACCCTCCCTATGGGGAACACTGAAGCTTTCTTT. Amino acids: CASSLPTLPMGNTEAFF.

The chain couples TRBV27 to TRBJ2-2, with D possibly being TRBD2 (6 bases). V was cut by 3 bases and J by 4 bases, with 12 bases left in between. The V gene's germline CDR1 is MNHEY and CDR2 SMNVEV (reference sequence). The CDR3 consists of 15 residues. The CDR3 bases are TGTGCCAGCAGTTTTTCGGGAGAAGGCACCGGGGAGCTGTTTTTT. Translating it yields CASSFSGEGTGELFF.

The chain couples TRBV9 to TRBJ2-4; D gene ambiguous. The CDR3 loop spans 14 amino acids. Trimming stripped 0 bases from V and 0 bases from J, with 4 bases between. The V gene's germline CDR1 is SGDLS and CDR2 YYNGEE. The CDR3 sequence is CASSVGVAKNIQYF. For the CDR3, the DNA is TGTGCCAGCAGCGTAGGGGTAGCCAAAAACATTCAGTACTTC.